One and the same sample provided the 2 T cell receptor beta chains below, sequenced in a study of multiple sclerosis patients with progressive multifocal leukoencephalopathy. Some clones are missing from TCRdb's copy, which holds only in-frame ones; the method was immunoSEQ multiplex PCR. The sample lists about 32,000 clones; over 80% were seen once. Time point: time of PML onset. Sample: PBMCs, taken from a patient treated with natalizumab. Every receptor here comes from a woman aged 40 to 49 with progressive multifocal leukoencephalopathy.

The chain couples TRBV7-9 to TRBJ2-3; D unclear. The CDR3 runs 11 residues. V was cut by 1 base and J by 7 bases, with 3 bases left in between. Germline V gives CDR1 SEHNR, CDR2 FQNEAQ (reference sequence). The CDR3 DNA sequence: TGTGCCAGCAGCTTAGAATATACGCAGTATTTT. It yields the protein CASSLEYTQYF. Together with reference TRBV7-9 and TRBJ2-3, the CDR3 gives the full variable domain: DTGVSQNPRHKITKRGQNVTFRCDPISEHNRLYWYRQTLGQGPEFLTYFQNEAQLEKSRLLSDRFSAERPKGSFSTLEIQRTEQGDSAMYLCASSLEYTQYFGPGTRLTVL.

This clone was counted between two and nine times. With a much larger clone just one base away, this may be a read error. The chain couples TRBV4-3 to TRBJ2-1; 7 nucleotides line up with TRBD2. V was clipped by 3 bases and J by 5 bases; unmatched bases: 10. CDR1 and CDR2 from the germline V gene are LGHNA and YSLEER. This CDR3 is 16 amino acids long. CDR3 amino acids: CASSHDGGGYNNEQFF. DNA for the CDR3: TGCGCCAGCAGCCACGATGGGGGGGGGTACAACAATGAGCAGTTCTTC.